This section outlines one T cell receptor (beta chain) sequence together with its context. Its target is unknown. Vbeta (60) and Jbeta (13) primers were used in the PCR. TCRdb's table, derived via immunoSEQ multiplex PCR, lists solely in-frame clones and lacks some. Here the sample spans 100,000 to 150,000 clones, around 82% being singletons. The source of the sample is a study of cytomegalovirus exposure and HLA in healthy donors. Study-wide points: Roughly uniform sequencing depth across donors was assumed, possibly incorrectly. Exclusion as indistinguishable affected some V segments, including TRBV6-2 and TRBV6-3. As a later analysis showed, a missense DCLRE1C variant was linked to trimming of TCR beta V- and J-genes. CMV serostatus was the only recorded immune exposure for donors.

V was clipped by 3 bases and J by 0 bases, with 16 bases between them. The germline V gene encodes CDR1 SGDLS and CDR2 YYNGEE. The CDR3 is made up of 16 amino acids. The TCR originated in a boy younger than 18 in good health and CMV-seronegative. The chain uses TRBV9 and TRBJ2-7; D may be TRBD2 (5 bases). The sequenced sample consisted of PBMCs. DNA of the CDR3: TGTGCCAGCAGCGCTTCACGAGCGGACCTCTCCTACGAGCAGTACTTC. Its translation is CASSASRADLSYEQYF.